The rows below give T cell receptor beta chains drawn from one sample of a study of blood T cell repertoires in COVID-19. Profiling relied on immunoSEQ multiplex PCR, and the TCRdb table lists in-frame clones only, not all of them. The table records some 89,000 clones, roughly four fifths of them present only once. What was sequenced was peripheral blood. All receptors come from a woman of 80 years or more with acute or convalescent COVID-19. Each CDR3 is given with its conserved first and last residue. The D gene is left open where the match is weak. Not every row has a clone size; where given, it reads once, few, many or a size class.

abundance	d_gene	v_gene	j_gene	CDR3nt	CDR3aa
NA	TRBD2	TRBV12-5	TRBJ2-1	TGTGCTAGTGGTTTGGGACTAGCGGGAGCCTACAATGAGCAGTTCTTC	CASGLGLAGAYNEQFF
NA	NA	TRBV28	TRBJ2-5	TGTGCCAGCAGTTTACCGCTAGGTGTCGAGACCCAGTACTTC	CASSLPLGVETQYF
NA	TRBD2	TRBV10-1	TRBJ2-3	TGCGCCAGCAGGGGGACTAGCGGGAGGAGAGATACGCAGTATTTT	CASRGTSGRRDTQYF
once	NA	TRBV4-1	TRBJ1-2	TGCGCCAGCAGCCAAGATGAGACAGTCTATGGCTACACCTTC	CASSQDETVYGYTF
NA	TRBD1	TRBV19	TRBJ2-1	TGTGCCAGTAGTATAGAACCAGGGGGTGAGCAGTTCTTC	CASSIEPGGEQFF
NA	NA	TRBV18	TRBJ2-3	TGTGCCAGCTCCCGGGTCCTGGATACGCAGTATTTT	CASSRVLDTQYF
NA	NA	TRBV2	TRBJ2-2	TGTGCCAGCGAGTTCGCGAACACCGGGGAGCTGTTTTTT	CASEFANTGELFF
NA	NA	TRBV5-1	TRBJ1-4	TGCGCCAGCAGCTCGACAGGCACTTTTAATGAAAAACTGTTTTTT	CASSSTGTFNEKLFF
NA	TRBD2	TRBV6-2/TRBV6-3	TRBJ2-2	TGTGCCAGCAGCTCAACCCTAGCGGGAGGGCGTTCGAACACCGGGGAGCTGTTTTTT	CASSSTLAGGRSNTGELFF
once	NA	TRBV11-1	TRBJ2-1	TGTGCCAGCAGCCGAGGGGGTTCCTGGGGTGAGCAGTTCTTC	CASSRGGSWGEQFF
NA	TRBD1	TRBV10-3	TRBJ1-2	TGTGCCATCAGTGAGCCGGACAGGGTAGTTGGCTACACCTTC	CAISEPDRVVGYTF
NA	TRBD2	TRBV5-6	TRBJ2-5	TGTGCCAGCAGCCCCCTGGGGGTGGTAGCGGGAGAAGAGACCCAGTACTTC	CASSPLGVVAGEETQYF
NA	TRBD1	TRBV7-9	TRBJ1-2	TGTGCCAGCAGCTTAGCAGGACAGGTCTATGGCTACACCTTC	CASSLAGQVYGYTF
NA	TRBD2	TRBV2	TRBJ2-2	TGTGCCAGCAGTGAAAGGGGGACTAGCGGGAGTATTTCCGGGGAGCTGTTTTTT	CASSERGTSGSISGELFF
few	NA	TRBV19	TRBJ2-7	TGTGCCAGTAGTGCCCGAGACAGAACCTACGAGCAGTACTTC	CASSARDRTYEQYF
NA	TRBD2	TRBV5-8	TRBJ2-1	TGTGCCAGCAGCTTTGGCGGGGGGGCCTCCAATGAGCAGTTCTTC	CASSFGGGASNEQFF
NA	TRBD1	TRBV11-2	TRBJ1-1	TGTGCCAGCAGCCACACCAGGGGGACTGAAGCTTTCTTT	CASSHTRGTEAFF
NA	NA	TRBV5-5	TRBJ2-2	TGTGCCAGCAGCTTGGGGACTGCTAACACCGGGGAGCTGTTTTTT	CASSLGTANTGELFF
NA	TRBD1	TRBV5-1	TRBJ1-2	TGCGCCAGCAGCTTAGGGACAGGGTTTGGCTACACCTTC	CASSLGTGFGYTF
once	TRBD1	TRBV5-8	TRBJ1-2	TGTGCCAGCAGGGACAGGGGGCTCGGCTATGGCTACACCTTC	CASRDRGLGYGYTF
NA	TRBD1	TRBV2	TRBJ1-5	TGTGCCAGCAGTGAAGCGGTCAGGGGGCAGCCCCAGCATTTT	CASSEAVRGQPQHF
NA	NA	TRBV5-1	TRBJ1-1	TGCGCCAGCAGCTTGGGGACGGGGACTGAAGCTTTCTTT	CASSLGTGTEAFF
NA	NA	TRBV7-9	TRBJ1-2	TGTGCCAGCAGCTTAGTGGAGGGGATAGGCTATGGCTACACCTTC	CASSLVEGIGYGYTF